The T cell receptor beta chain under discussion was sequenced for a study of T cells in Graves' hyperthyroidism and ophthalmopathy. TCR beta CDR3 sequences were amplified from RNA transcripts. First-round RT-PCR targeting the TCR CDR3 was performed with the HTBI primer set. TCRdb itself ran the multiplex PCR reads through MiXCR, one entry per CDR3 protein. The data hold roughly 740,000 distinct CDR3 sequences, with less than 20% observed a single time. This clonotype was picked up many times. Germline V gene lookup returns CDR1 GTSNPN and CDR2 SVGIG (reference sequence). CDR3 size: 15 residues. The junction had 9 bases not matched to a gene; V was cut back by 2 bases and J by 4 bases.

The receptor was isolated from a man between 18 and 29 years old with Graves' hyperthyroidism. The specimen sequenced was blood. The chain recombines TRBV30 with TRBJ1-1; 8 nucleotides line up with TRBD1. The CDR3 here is CAWSTLGQGGTEAFF. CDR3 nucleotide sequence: TGTGCCTGGAGTACCCTAGGACAGGGCGGCACTGAAGCTTTCTTT.